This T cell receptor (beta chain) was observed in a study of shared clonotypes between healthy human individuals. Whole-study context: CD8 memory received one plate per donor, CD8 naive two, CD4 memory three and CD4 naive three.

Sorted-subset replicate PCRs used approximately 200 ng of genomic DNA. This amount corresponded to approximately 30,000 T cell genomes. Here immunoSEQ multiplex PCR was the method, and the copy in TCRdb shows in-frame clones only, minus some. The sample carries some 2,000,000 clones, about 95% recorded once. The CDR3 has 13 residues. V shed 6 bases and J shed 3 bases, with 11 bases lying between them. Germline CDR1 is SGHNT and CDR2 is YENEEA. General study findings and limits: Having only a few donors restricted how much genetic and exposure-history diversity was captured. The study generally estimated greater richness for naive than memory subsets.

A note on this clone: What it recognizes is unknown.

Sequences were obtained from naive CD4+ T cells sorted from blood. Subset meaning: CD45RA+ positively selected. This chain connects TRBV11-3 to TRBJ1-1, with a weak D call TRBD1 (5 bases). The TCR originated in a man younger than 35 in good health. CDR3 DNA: TGTGCCAGCAGAAAGGGGTTGGACACTGAAGCTTTCTTT. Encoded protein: CASRKGLDTEAFF.